This entry lists 12 T cell receptor beta chains sequenced from one sample in a study of CD8 T cells in ankylosing spondylitis. TCRdb passed the 5' RACE reads through MiXCR, listing each CDR3 protein once. The sample has roughly 230,000 distinct CDR3 sequences, 15% to 20% seen once; the top ten hold less than 35%. What was sequenced was blood, either unsorted or a sorted T cell fraction (not recorded which). Every receptor here comes from a male donor with ankylosing spondylitis or in good health (not recorded which).

The chain recombines TRBV4-1 with TRBJ2-7; the D is unclear. V dropped 0 bases and J dropped 2 bases, with 11 bases sitting between them. This CDR3 has 15 residues. The germline V gene encodes CDR1 MGHRA and CDR2 YSYEKL. Written as DNA, the CDR3 is TGCGCCAGCAGCCAAGATCCGGGCAATGCCTACGAGCAGTACTTC. It codes for CASSQDPGNAYEQYF.

The chain employs TRBV9 and TRBJ2-1; TRBD2 agrees at 7 bases. V was pared by 0 bases and J by 6 bases, with 6 bases of the junction left unmatched. This CDR3 comprises 15 residues. Per the germline V gene, CDR1 is SGDLS and CDR2 is YYNGEE. This chain's CDR3 is CASSVGGGAGNEQFF. CDR3 bases: TGTGCCAGCAGCGTAGGGGGGGGAGCGGGCAATGAGCAGTTCTTC.

This clonotype was observed a handful of times. V usage is TRBV5-1 and J usage is TRBJ2-7; D unclear. Between the trimmed V and J ends, which lost 0 bases and 3 bases, there was a span of 10 bases. CDR1 is SGHRS and CDR2 is YFSETQ in the germline V gene. This CDR3 comprises 14 residues. DNA of the CDR3: TGCGCCAGCAGCTTGGCCGCGGAAGTCTACGAGCAGTACTTC. This codes for CASSLAAEVYEQYF.

This clonotype was found a few times. V gene TRBV4-1 combines with J gene TRBJ1-1, with a tentative D call TRBD1 (5 bases). V lost 0 bases and J 7 bases, leaving 12 bases between the germline ends. This CDR3 has 14 residues. Looked up from germline, CDR1 is MGHRA and CDR2 is YSYEKL. The CDR3 loop reads CASSQDGAPDEAFF. The CDR3 nucleotides read TGCGCCAGCAGCCAAGATGGGGCACCGGATGAAGCTTTCTTT.

This chain connects TRBV7-6 to TRBJ2-1; D assignment may be TRBD1 or TRBD2 (5 bases each). The CDR3 spans 15 residues. The germline CDR1 and CDR2 sequences are SGHVS and FNYEAQ. Trimming pared 1 base from V and 9 bases from J, leaving 16 bases between. The chain's CDR3 is CASSLGGGPEGEQFF. In nucleotides, the CDR3 is TGTGCCAGCAGCTTAGGGGGCGGACCTGAGGGTGAGCAGTTCTTC.

This clonotype has just a few counts. CDR3 nucleotide sequence: TGCGCCAGCAGCTTGTGGGAGGTCGGACAGATCTACGAGCAGTACTTC. Amino acid sequence: CASSLWEVGQIYEQYF. The chain has TRBV5-1 and TRBJ2-7, with D perhaps given as TRBD1 or TRBD2 (6 bases each). Trimming removed 1 base from V and 3 bases from J, with 17 bases in between. Germline V lookup: CDR1 SGHRS, CDR2 YFSETQ. CDR3 length: 16 residues.

This clonotype has a handful of counts. The CDR3 is CASSFRARGAKNIQYF. Written as DNA, the CDR3 is TGTGCCAGTTCCTTCAGGGCTCGCGGCGCCAAAAACATTCAGTACTTC. The rearrangement joins TRBV6-1 to TRBJ2-4, with a weak D call TRBD1 (5 bases). The CDR3 sequence is 16 residues long. With 9 bases removed from V and 1 base from J, the gap between germline ends came to 19 bases. The V gene's germline CDR1 is MNHNS and CDR2 SASEGT.

This clonotype was seen at least ten times. The gene calls are TRBV7-9 and TRBJ1-5; 7 nucleotides line up with TRBD1. V was clipped by 5 bases and J by 3 bases; unmatched bases: 10. The CDR3 has 16 residues. Germline-derived CDR1 and CDR2 are SEHNR and FQNEAQ (reference sequence). This CDR3 is CASSLDRTGTNQPQHF. For the CDR3, the DNA is TGTGCCAGCAGCCTGGACAGGACCGGTACCAATCAGCCCCAGCATTTT.

V and J are TRBV27 and TRBJ2-7, with 7 bases identical to TRBD2. Germline loops: CDR1 MNHEY, CDR2 SMNVEV (reference sequence). With 2 bases clipped from V and 1 base from J, the junction kept 5 bases outside the gene matches. The CDR3 has 15 residues. The CDR3 sequence is CASSLESSGSYEQYF. CDR3 nucleotides: TGTGCCAGCAGTTTAGAGTCTAGCGGTTCCTACGAGCAGTACTTC.

This clonotype was counted ten times or more. This sequence joins TRBV10-2 and TRBJ2-7; D may be TRBD1 or TRBD2 (6 bases each). CDR1 WSHSY and CDR2 SAAADI come from the germline V gene. Trimming left V 2 bases short and J 5 bases short, with 13 bases between. This CDR3 comprises 14 residues. Written as DNA, the CDR3 is TGCGCCAGCAGTGAGCTCGGGGGCCGACACGAGCAGTACTTC. It translates to CASSELGGRHEQYF.

The CDR3 sequence: CAISGAVEASDTQYF. In DNA form, the CDR3 reads TGTGCCATCAGTGGGGCCGTGGAGGCCTCAGATACGCAGTATTTT. The chain employs TRBV10-3 and TRBJ2-3; a weak D match, TRBD2 (5 bases). The CDR3 is 15 amino acids. V was cut by 4 bases and J by 4 bases, with 15 bases left in between. Germline V CDR1 and CDR2: ENHRY, SYGVKD.

The chain employs TRBV29-1 and TRBJ2-5; 10 bases line up with TRBD2. CDR3 length equals 14 residues. The V and J ends lost 6 bases and 2 bases, in that order; junction bases with no gene match: 6. Germline V CDR1 and CDR2: SQVTM, ANQGSEA. The CDR3 sequence: CSVELAGPQETQYF. The CDR3 nucleotides are TGCAGCGTCGAACTAGCGGGACCTCAAGAGACCCAGTACTTC.